Presented here are 30 T cell receptor beta chains from one specimen sequenced in a study of blood T cell repertoires in COVID-19. Data came from immunoSEQ multiplex PCR; TCRdb stores just in-frame clones and leaves some out. The data hold approximately 360,000 clones, with about 87% observed a single time. The sequenced material came from PBMCs or T cells enriched from blood (not recorded which). The receptors were sampled from a man in his forties or fifties in a cohort exposed to, infected with or recovered from COVID-19 (not recorded which).

The chain is built from TRBV2 and TRBJ1-2; a possible D gene is TRBD1 (6 bases). From germline, CDR1 is SNHLY and CDR2 FYNNEI. CDR3 length: 15 residues. Trimming took 5 bases from V and 4 from J, leaving 17 bases between them. The CDR3 is CASSNIGQPLYGYTF. The CDR3 coding sequence is TGTGCCAGCAGTAACATCGGACAGCCGCTCTATGGCTACACCTTC.

The CDR3 is CASSLSVGSYEQYF. CDR3 in DNA: TGTGCCAGCAGTTTATCGGTAGGGAGCTACGAGCAGTACTTC. The gene calls are TRBV28 and TRBJ2-7, with D possibly TRBD2 on 5 matching bases. Between the trimmed V and J ends, which lost 1 base and 3 bases, there was a span of 10 bases. The CDR3 loop spans 14 amino acids. CDR1 is MDHEN, CDR2 SYDVKM, per germline.

The chain joins TRBV10-3 to TRBJ2-7; 9 bases are a match to TRBD1. The CDR3 covers 16 residues. With V trimmed by 6 bases and J by 2 bases, 11 bases remained unmatched. The germline CDR1 and CDR2 sequences are ENHRY and SYGVKD. The CDR3 DNA reads TGTGCCATCAGCAGACTGACAGGGGGTAATGCCTACGAGCAGTACTTC. This encodes CAISRLTGGNAYEQYF.

The chain couples TRBV15 to TRBJ2-7; 9 bases fit TRBD2. Losses at the gene ends were 1 base for V and 5 bases for J; bases not matched to a gene: 9. CDR1 LNHNV and CDR2 YYDKDF come from the germline V gene (reference sequence). The CDR3 is made up of 16 amino acids. The CDR3 reads CATSRATVAGAHEQYF. The DNA for the CDR3 is TGTGCCACCAGCAGAGCTACGGTAGCGGGAGCCCACGAGCAGTACTTC.

The genes are TRBV20-1 and TRBJ1-1; the D gene is possibly TRBD1 (5 bases). V was clipped by 3 bases and J by 1 base, with 9 bases between them. Germline CDR1 reads DFQATT; CDR2 reads SNEGSKA (reference sequence). The length of the CDR3 is 13 residues. The CDR3 DNA reads TGCAGTGCTAGTAGGGGCGCGAACACTGAAGCTTTCTTT. This codes for CSASRGANTEAFF.

This rearrangement joins TRBV2 to TRBJ1-6; 9 bases fit TRBD1. The CDR3 runs to 16 residues. Per germline, CDR1 SNHLY and CDR2 FYNNEI. The V segment lost 3 bases and the J segment 6 bases; nucleotides outside the gene matches: 6. Written as DNA, the CDR3 is TGTGCCAGCAGTGAGACCGGGACAGGGCTTAATTCACCCCTCCACTTT. This encodes CASSETGTGLNSPLHF.

V gene TRBV5-1 combines with J gene TRBJ1-1; D possibly corresponds to TRBD1 (5 bases). This CDR3 is 15 amino acids long. Trimming pared 3 bases from V and 2 bases from J, leaving 14 bases between. The V gene's germline CDR1 is SGHRS and CDR2 YFSETQ. CDR3 bases: TGCGCCAGCAGCTCTCAGGGCATGATAAACACTGAAGCTTTCTTT. This sequence encodes CASSSQGMINTEAFF. The full variable domain, with the rest looked up from reference TRBV5-1 and TRBJ1-1, is KAGVTQTPRYLIKTRGQQVTLSCSPISGHRSVSWYQQTPGQGLQFLFEYFSETQRNKGNFPGRFSGRQFSNSRSEMNVSTLELGDSALYLCASSSQGMINTEAFFGQGTRLTVV.

This sequence joins TRBV2 and TRBJ1-1; 10 positions agree with TRBD1. Germline V CDR1 and CDR2: SNHLY, FYNNEI. The CDR3 loop spans 14 amino acids. J lost 0 bases, V lost 8 bases, and 3 bases had no gene match. The CDR3 DNA follows: TGTGCCAGCCACGACAGGGGGCTGAACACTGAAGCTTTCTTT. Translation: CASHDRGLNTEAFF.

J is TRBJ2-7 and V is TRBV18; 8 nucleotides match TRBD1. The ends lost 5 bases at V and 1 base at J; junction bases unmatched: 4. The germline CDR1 and CDR2 sequences are KGHSH and LQKENI. This CDR3 comprises 14 residues. CDR3 sequence: CASSSDRGSYEQYF. Written as DNA, the CDR3 is TGTGCCAGCTCATCCGACAGGGGTTCCTACGAGCAGTACTTC.

The V and J genes are TRBV5-6 and TRBJ2-7, with a tentative D call TRBD1 (6 bases). Between the trimmed V and J ends, which lost 4 bases and 4 bases, there was a span of 9 bases. This CDR3 has 12 residues. Germline V gene lookup returns CDR1 SGHDT and CDR2 YYEEEE. This CDR3 reads CASSEQGYEQYF. The CDR3 coding sequence is TGTGCCAGCAGCGAACAGGGTTACGAGCAGTACTTC.

The chain carries TRBV6-1 and TRBJ1-5; D remains ambiguous. V lost 1 base and J lost 0, with 7 bases in between. The V gene's germline CDR1 is MNHNS and CDR2 SASEGT. The CDR3 extends over 15 amino acids. The CDR3 loop is CASSEGQNSNQPQHF. CDR3 bases: TGTGCCAGCAGTGAAGGTCAAAATAGCAATCAGCCCCAGCATTTT.

This clone has more than one count but fewer than ten. V and J are TRBV11-2 and TRBJ1-1; 7 nucleotides agree with TRBD1. Germline trimming cut 5 bases from V and 4 bases from J; bases unmatched to any gene: 4. This CDR3 is 13 amino acids long. The V gene's germline CDR1 is SGHAT and CDR2 FQNNGV. CDR3 in DNA: TGTGCCAGCAGCCGACAGGGCAGCACTGAAGCTTTCTTT. This encodes CASSRQGSTEAFF. The variable domain in full, with the rest retrieved from reference TRBV11-2 and TRBJ1-1, is EAGVAQSPRYKIIEKRQSVAFWCNPISGHATLYWYQQILGQGPKLLIQFQNNGVVDDSQLPKDRFSAERLKGVDSTLKIQPAKLEDSAVYLCASSRQGSTEAFFGQGTRLTVV.

The rearrangement uses TRBV7-2 and TRBJ2-5; 7 nucleotides match TRBD2. The CDR3 has 16 residues. Germline loops: CDR1 SGHTA, CDR2 FQGNSA. Losses at the gene ends were 4 bases for V and 2 bases for J; bases not matched to a gene: 10. The CDR3 region is CASSSLGGGVQETQYF. CDR3 sequence (DNA): TGTGCCAGCAGCTCCCTCGGCGGGGGTGTACAAGAGACCCAGTACTTC.

The chain has TRBV24-1 and TRBJ2-5; 7 bases align to TRBD2. After removal of 5 bases from V and 5 bases from J, the junction contained 13 bases not matched to a gene. The length of the CDR3 is 16 residues. Germline lookup yields CDR1 KGHDR and CDR2 SFDVKD. CDR3 nucleotides: TGTGCCACCAGTGGTAATGTGCGGGAGCGAGGGGAGACCCAGTACTTC. Its protein is CATSGNVRERGETQYF.

V is TRBV6-5 and J is TRBJ2-4, with TRBD1 matching 7 bases. The V and J ends lost 2 bases and 3 bases, in that order; junction bases with no gene match: 7. The CDR3 contains 16 residues. In germline, CDR1 is MNHEY, CDR2 SVGAGI. CDR3 nucleotide sequence: TGTGCCAGCAGTTACGGCAGGGGGTGGGACAAAAACATTCAGTACTTC. This gives the protein CASSYGRGWDKNIQYF.

This clone appeared a few times. The genes are TRBV2 and TRBJ2-6; D is undetermined. V lost 2 bases and J 0 bases, leaving 8 bases between the germline ends. Germline V gene sequence: CDR1 SNHLY, CDR2 FYNNEI. The CDR3 length is 16 residues. CDR3 sequence: CASSEFKSSGANVLTF. The DNA of the CDR3 is TGTGCCAGCAGTGAATTTAAGAGCTCTGGGGCCAACGTCCTGACTTTC.

The genes are TRBV6-5 and TRBJ2-7, with D unresolved. CDR3 length equals 13 residues. Germline V CDR1 and CDR2: MNHEY, SVGAGI. V was trimmed by 7 bases and J by 0 bases, leaving 10 bases between them. The CDR3 DNA reads as TGTGCCAGCATGATCGGTCGCTCCTACGAGCAGTACTTC. Amino acid sequence: CASMIGRSYEQYF.

This clone was seen once. Within the sample, other DNA sequences also encode this same CDR3. V is TRBV5-4 and J is TRBJ1-1, with a tentative D call TRBD1 (5 bases). Germline V gives CDR1 SGHNT, CDR2 YYREEE (reference sequence). The V end was cut by 0 bases, the J end by 5 bases, with 8 bases between. The CDR3 runs to 13 residues. CDR3 sequence: CASSLVGDTEAFF. CDR3 bases: TGTGCCAGCAGCTTGGTAGGGGATACTGAAGCTTTCTTT.

The chain carries TRBV5-1 and TRBJ1-6, with a weak D call TRBD1 (5 bases). The CDR3 covers 14 residues. Deletions cut 0 bases from V and 7 bases from J, with 8 bases between. Germline V gives CDR1 SGHRS, CDR2 YFSETQ. The chain's CDR3 is CASSLGDSNSPLHF. The CDR3 DNA reads TGCGCCAGCAGCTTGGGAGACAGCAATTCACCCCTCCACTTT.

The chain links TRBV5-5 to TRBJ1-3; 9 nucleotides align to TRBD1. The CDR3 consists of 16 residues. Germline CDR1 is SGHKS and CDR2 is YYEKEE (reference sequence). V trimming: 0 bases; J trimming: 3 bases; junction bases outside the gene matches: 4. The CDR3 nucleotides read TGTGCCAGCAGCTTGGTGGGACAGGGAATTGGAAACACCATATATTTT. Protein sequence: CASSLVGQGIGNTIYF. Combining the CDR3 with reference TRBV5-5 and TRBJ1-3 gives the whole variable domain DAGVTQSPTHLIKTRGQQVTLRCSPISGHKSVSWYQQVLGQGPQFIFQYYEKEERGRGNFPDRFSARQFPNYSSELNVNALLLGDSALYLCASSLVGQGIGNTIYFGEGSWLTVV.

The V and J genes are TRBV2 and TRBJ1-5; D gene unclear. V dropped 4 bases and J dropped 0 bases, with 7 bases sitting between them. From germline, CDR1 is SNHLY and CDR2 FYNNEI. The CDR3 is made up of 14 amino acids. The CDR3 DNA follows: TGTGCCAGCAGTGCGAGGGTTAGCAATCAGCCCCAGCATTTT. This encodes CASSARVSNQPQHF.

This chain joins TRBV5-6 and TRBJ1-1; D gene uncertain. The CDR3 has 13 residues. Germline V lookup: CDR1 SGHDT, CDR2 YYEEEE. V gave up 3 bases and J gave up 0 bases, with 6 bases separating them. In DNA form, the CDR3 reads TGTGCCAGCAGCTCCAACATGAACACTGAAGCTTTCTTT. Translated, it gives CASSSNMNTEAFF. The whole variable domain, filled in from reference TRBV5-6 and TRBJ1-1, reads DAGVTQSPTHLIKTRGQQVTLRCSPKSGHDTVSWYQQALGQGPQFIFQYYEEEERQRGNFPDRFSGHQFPNYSSELNVNALLLGDSALYLCASSSNMNTEAFFGQGTRLTVV.

The rearrangement joins TRBV5-1 to TRBJ1-2; possible D gene TRBD1, 6 bases. CDR3 size: 14 residues. Germline CDR1 reads SGHRS; CDR2 reads YFSETQ. The ends were cut back, 0 bases at V and 7 bases at J, with 13 bases in the middle. CDR3 amino acids: CASSLDREGSGYTF. CDR3 sequence (DNA): TGCGCCAGCAGCTTGGACAGGGAAGGTTCTGGCTACACCTTC.

This clone was found once. The chain employs TRBV28 and TRBJ2-4; TRBD2 aligns across 9 bases. The J segment lost 0 bases and the V segment lost 4 bases, leaving 4 bases of the junction unmatched. Per the germline V gene, CDR1 is MDHEN and CDR2 is SYDVKM. There are 16 residues in the CDR3. The CDR3 sequence is CASSSLAGQAKNIQYF. DNA of the CDR3: TGTGCCAGCAGTTCTCTAGCGGGGCAAGCCAAAAACATTCAGTACTTC. The full variable domain, with the rest looked up from reference TRBV28 and TRBJ2-4, is DVKVTQSSRYLVKRTGEKVFLECVQDMDHENMFWYRQDPGLGLRLIYFSYDVKMKEKGDIPEGYSVSREKKERFSLILESASTNQTSMYLCASSSLAGQAKNIQYFGAGTRLSVL.

The chain joins TRBV19 to TRBJ2-1; 12 nucleotides agree with TRBD2. Germline CDR1 is LNHDA and CDR2 is SQIVND (reference sequence). The CDR3 is 15 amino acids. V lost 5 bases, J lost 8 bases, and 7 bases stayed unmatched. The CDR3 region is CASSRTSGVMDEQFF. CDR3 coding DNA: TGTGCCAGTAGTCGGACTAGCGGGGTTATGGATGAGCAGTTCTTC.

CDR3: CASSLGQGGSNIQYF. CDR3 DNA: TGCGCCAGCAGCTTAGGACAGGGGGGCTCAAACATTCAGTACTTC. The rearrangement links TRBV5-1 to TRBJ2-4; 10 positions agree with TRBD1. The germline V gene encodes CDR1 SGHRS and CDR2 YFSETQ. The CDR3 consists of 15 residues. Losses at the gene ends were 2 bases for V and 6 bases for J; bases not matched to a gene: 5. The whole variable domain, remainder taken from reference TRBV5-1 and TRBJ2-4, is KAGVTQTPRYLIKTRGQQVTLSCSPISGHRSVSWYQQTPGQGLQFLFEYFSETQRNKGNFPGRFSGRQFSNSRSEMNVSTLELGDSALYLCASSLGQGGSNIQYFGAGTRLSVL.

The chain uses TRBV29-1 and TRBJ1-5; a possible D gene is TRBD1 (5 bases). The V and J ends lost 1 base and 4 bases respectively, with 8 bases between them. The CDR3 is 13 amino acids. CDR1 and CDR2 from the germline V gene are SQVTM and ANQGSEA. CDR3 nucleotides: TGCAGCGTTGAAGGAGACAGTAATCAGCCCCAGCATTTT. Protein sequence: CSVEGDSNQPQHF.

The J gene is TRBJ2-1, the V gene TRBV28; D gene ambiguous. The CDR3 extends over 13 amino acids. V was cut by 5 bases and J by 5 bases, with 10 bases left in between. Per the germline V gene, CDR1 is MDHEN and CDR2 is SYDVKM. The CDR3 DNA is TGTGCCAGCAGTGTTTCCCCCAACAATGAGCAGTTCTTC. Amino acids: CASSVSPNNEQFF. Supplemented by reference TRBV28 and TRBJ2-1, the full variable domain reads DVKVTQSSRYLVKRTGEKVFLECVQDMDHENMFWYRQDPGLGLRLIYFSYDVKMKEKGDIPEGYSVSREKKERFSLILESASTNQTSMYLCASSVSPNNEQFFGPGTRLTVL.

The chain joins TRBV7-2 to TRBJ1-1; a possible D gene is TRBD1 (6 bases). Between the trimmed V and J ends, which lost 2 bases and 6 bases, there was a span of 13 bases. The CDR3 is 14 amino acids. Germline loops: CDR1 SGHTA, CDR2 FQGNSA. CDR3 sequence: CASSLSGGRAEAFF. The CDR3 DNA is TGTGCCAGCAGCTTATCGGGGGGCCGCGCTGAAGCTTTCTTT.

The genes are TRBV6-5 and TRBJ1-1; 8 bases are shared with TRBD1. The CDR3 has 15 amino acids. Per germline, CDR1 MNHEY and CDR2 SVGAGI. The J segment lost 1 base and the V segment lost 7 bases, leaving 8 bases of the junction unmatched. The CDR3, as DNA: TGTGCCAGCACCTGGACAGGGACCCAGAACACTGAAGCTTTCTTT. This sequence encodes CASTWTGTQNTEAFF.